This T cell receptor (beta chain) was retrieved from a study of T cell responses to AZD1222 COVID-19 vaccine. Study-level points and caveats: Repertoire samples came only from after the peak T cell response. Donors were mostly white British, more females; clonal diversity possibly underestimated.

Note on this clone: Its antigen is as yet unknown. An end of the junction does not agree with germline; a read error may underlie this.

Profiling relied on immunoSEQ multiplex PCR, and the TCRdb table lists in-frame clones only, not all of them. In the table there are just over 150,000 clones, roughly nine tenths of which are singletons. The germline gives CDR1 SNHLY, CDR2 FYNNEI. CDR3 size: 15 residues. The sample here was peripheral blood, taken after recovery from COVID-19. The rearrangement links TRBV2 to TRBJ2-7; TRBD1 agrees at 7 bases. This receptor was obtained from an adult who had recovered from COVID-19. The CDR3 region has the DNA TGTGCCAGTAGTGGGCGGGCAGGGGGAACCTACGAGCAGTACTTC. Protein sequence: CASSGRAGGTYEQYF.